Following are 13 T cell receptor beta chains from one sample sequenced in a study of identical twins. From the 5' RACE reads, TCRdb called clonotypes with MiXCR, one entry per CDR3 protein. In the table there are about 530,000 distinct CDR3 sequences, about 15% of which are singletons. These data were likewise used in another study, on yellow fever vaccine responses in identical twins.

Material for sequencing was CD4+ T cells sorted from blood. These receptors came from a woman under 30 in good health.

This clonotype was recorded at least ten times. The CDR3 spells CASSEDGGSYEQYV. For the CDR3, the DNA is TGTGCCAGCAGTGAAGACGGAGGCTCCTACGAGCAGTACGTC. The chain couples TRBV12-3 or TRBV12-4 to TRBJ2-7; the D gene is possibly TRBD2 (5 bases). V gave up 5 bases and J gave up 0 bases, with 11 bases separating them. This CDR3 is built from 14 residues.

This clonotype was counted many times. The V and J genes are TRBV9 and TRBJ2-1, with 11 bases lining up with TRBD2. The trim removed 3 bases at V and 2 bases at J, leaving 4 bases unmatched. This CDR3 comprises 16 residues. The germline gives CDR1 SGDLS, CDR2 YYNGEE. DNA of the CDR3: TGTGCCAGCAGCGCACGACTAGCGGGAACCTACAATGAGCAGTTCTTC. Translation gives CASSARLAGTYNEQFF. Full variable domain (remainder filled in from reference TRBV9 and TRBJ2-1): DSGVTQTPKHLITATGQRVTLRCSPRSGDLSVYWYQQSLDQGLQFLIQYYNGEERAKGNILERFSAQQFPDLHSELNLSSLELGDSALYFCASSARLAGTYNEQFFGPGTRLTVL.

The rearrangement uses TRBV5-1 and TRBJ2-1; D possibly uses TRBD1 or TRBD2 (5 bases each). V lost 0 bases and J lost 2, with 18 bases in between. The CDR3 runs to 18 residues. Germline CDR1 SGHRS, CDR2 YFSETQ. DNA of the CDR3: TGCGCCAGCAGCTTGGCGGGACCCCGAACCGCGGCCTACAATGAGCAGTTCTTC. It yields the protein CASSLAGPRTAAYNEQFF.

This clonotype has only a few counts. This rearrangement joins TRBV20-1 to TRBJ1-1; D gene uncertain. Germline V gene data show CDR1 as DFQATT and CDR2 as SNEGSKA (reference sequence). Trimming took off 3 bases at V and 8 bases at J, with 10 bases between the two ends. This CDR3 is 11 amino acids long. CDR3 in amino acids: CSARPGLEAFF. The CDR3 DNA reads TGCAGTGCTAGGCCGGGTTTGGAAGCTTTCTTT.

V gene TRBV7-3 combines with J gene TRBJ2-7, with 10 bases fitting TRBD1. Unmatched junction bases numbered 9, after V lost 5 bases and J lost 5 bases. The V gene's germline CDR1 is SGHTA and CDR2 FQGTGA. The length of the CDR3 is 15 residues. CDR3 amino acids: CASSLKGDRGHEQYF. As DNA, the CDR3 is TGTGCCAGCAGCCTAAAAGGGGACAGGGGCCACGAGCAGTACTTC.

The chain links TRBV5-1 to TRBJ1-2; weak D call: TRBD1 (5 bases). The CDR3 runs to 16 residues. V was trimmed by 2 bases and J by 0 bases, leaving 14 bases between them. Germline CDR1 SGHRS, CDR2 YFSETQ. CDR3 sequence reads: CASSFDSGTANYGYTF. The CDR3 coding sequence is TGCGCCAGCAGCTTCGATTCCGGGACGGCTAACTATGGCTACACCTTC.

The chain has TRBV4-1 and TRBJ1-5, with 10 bases identical to TRBD1. The ends lost 0 bases at V and 7 bases at J; junction bases unmatched: 9. The CDR3 contains 17 residues. CDR1 MGHRA and CDR2 YSYEKL come from the germline V gene. The CDR3 region is CASSQDLRQGANQPQHF. The CDR3 DNA follows: TGCGCCAGCAGCCAAGATCTTAGACAGGGGGCTAACCAGCCCCAGCATTTT.

The J gene is TRBJ2-5, the V gene TRBV7-6; D remains unclear. The germline V gene encodes CDR1 SGHVS and CDR2 FNYEAQ. The CDR3 consists of 12 residues. V was trimmed by 7 bases and J by 4 bases, leaving 10 bases between them. The CDR3 protein is CASIGLGETQYF. The CDR3 DNA is TGTGCCAGCATTGGGTTGGGAGAGACCCAGTACTTC. Full variable domain (outside the CDR3, taken from reference TRBV7-6 and TRBJ2-5): GAGVSQSPRYKVTKRGQDVALRCDPISGHVSLYWYRQALGQGPEFLTYFNYEAQQDKSGLPNDRFSAERPEGSISTLTIQRTEQRDSAMYRCASIGLGETQYFGPGTRLLVL.

This clonotype occurred once. The chain employs TRBV3-1 and TRBJ1-2; 9 bases map to TRBD1. CDR1 and CDR2 from the germline V gene are LGHDT and YNNKEL (reference sequence). The CDR3 is 14 residues long. With 2 bases clipped from V and 5 bases from J, the junction kept 3 bases outside the gene matches. CDR3 residues: CASSQPDRGYGYTF. Here the CDR3 DNA reads TGTGCCAGCAGCCAACCGGACAGGGGTTATGGCTACACCTTC.

The chain has TRBV11-2 and TRBJ2-7; TRBD1 aligns across 7 bases. The CDR3 is 14 residues long. Trimming at V came to 0 bases and at J to 6 bases, leaving 5 bases not matched to a gene. Looked up from germline, CDR1 is SGHAT and CDR2 is FQNNGV. The DNA of the CDR3 is TGTGCCAGCAGCTTAGACCCGGGACAGCGCGAGCAGTACGTC. Translation gives CASSLDPGQREQYV.

This clonotype was detected a few times. This chain joins TRBV3-1 and TRBJ2-7; D assignment may be TRBD1 or TRBD2 (5 bases each). V lost 3 bases and J 7 bases, leaving 13 bases between the germline ends. The CDR3 extends over 13 amino acids. Germline loops: CDR1 LGHDT, CDR2 YNNKEL (reference sequence). The CDR3 region has the DNA TGTGCCAGCAGCCAGGGGGACCTGGGGGAGCAGTACTTC. It codes for CASSQGDLGEQYF.

This clonotype has only a few counts. V and J are TRBV2 and TRBJ2-1; TRBD2 might be the D (6 bases). The CDR3 runs 18 residues. V was cut by 6 bases and J by 0 bases, with 21 bases left in between. CDR1 is SNHLY and CDR2 is FYNNEI in the germline V gene. CDR3 amino acids: CASSAGLARISSYNEQFF. CDR3 coding DNA: TGTGCCAGCAGCGCGGGTCTAGCGAGAATTAGCTCCTACAATGAGCAGTTCTTC.

The V gene is TRBV5-6, the J gene TRBJ2-7, with 7 nucleotides matching TRBD2. Trimming cost V 6 bases and J 2 bases; bases outside gene matches: 11. Looked up from germline, CDR1 is SGHDT and CDR2 is YYEEEE. The CDR3 has 15 amino acids. CDR3 DNA: TGTGCCAGCAACCGGGACGGGACTAAAACCTACGAGCAGTACGTC. Amino acids: CASNRDGTKTYEQYV.